What follows describes a single T cell receptor (beta chain). This sample was taken from a study of identical twins. Each CDR3 protein gets one entry after TCRdb re-called the 5' RACE reads with MiXCR. The data contain about 520,000 distinct CDR3 sequences, roughly a fifth of them singletons. This CDR3 has 14 residues. Germline CDR1 and CDR2: LGHNA and YSLEER. Trimming pared 2 bases from V and 2 bases from J, leaving 9 bases between. These data were also filed under a second study, of T cells expressing NK-cell markers.

The sequencing sample was made of CD4+ T cells sorted from blood. The chain recombines TRBV4-3 with TRBJ1-2; D gene uncertain. The sequence came from a woman aged 18-29 years in good health. The CDR3 nucleotides read TGCGCCAGCAGCCAAATGCCCTCGAACTATGGCTACACCTTC. As protein: CASSQMPSNYGYTF.